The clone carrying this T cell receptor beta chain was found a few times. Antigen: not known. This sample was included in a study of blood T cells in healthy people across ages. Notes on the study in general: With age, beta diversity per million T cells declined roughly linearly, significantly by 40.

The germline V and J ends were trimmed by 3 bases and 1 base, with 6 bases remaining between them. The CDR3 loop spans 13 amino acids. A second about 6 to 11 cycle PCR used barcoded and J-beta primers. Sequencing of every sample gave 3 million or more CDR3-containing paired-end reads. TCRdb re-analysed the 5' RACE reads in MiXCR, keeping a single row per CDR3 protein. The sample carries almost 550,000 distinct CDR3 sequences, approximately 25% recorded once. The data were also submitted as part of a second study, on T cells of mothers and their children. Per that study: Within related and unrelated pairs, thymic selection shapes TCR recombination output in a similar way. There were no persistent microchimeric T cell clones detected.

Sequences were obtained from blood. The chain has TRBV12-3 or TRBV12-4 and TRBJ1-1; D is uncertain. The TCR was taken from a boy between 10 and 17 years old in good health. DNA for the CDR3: TGTGCCAGCAGTTTTGCCCCGAACACTGAAGCTTTCTTT. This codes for CASSFAPNTEAFF.